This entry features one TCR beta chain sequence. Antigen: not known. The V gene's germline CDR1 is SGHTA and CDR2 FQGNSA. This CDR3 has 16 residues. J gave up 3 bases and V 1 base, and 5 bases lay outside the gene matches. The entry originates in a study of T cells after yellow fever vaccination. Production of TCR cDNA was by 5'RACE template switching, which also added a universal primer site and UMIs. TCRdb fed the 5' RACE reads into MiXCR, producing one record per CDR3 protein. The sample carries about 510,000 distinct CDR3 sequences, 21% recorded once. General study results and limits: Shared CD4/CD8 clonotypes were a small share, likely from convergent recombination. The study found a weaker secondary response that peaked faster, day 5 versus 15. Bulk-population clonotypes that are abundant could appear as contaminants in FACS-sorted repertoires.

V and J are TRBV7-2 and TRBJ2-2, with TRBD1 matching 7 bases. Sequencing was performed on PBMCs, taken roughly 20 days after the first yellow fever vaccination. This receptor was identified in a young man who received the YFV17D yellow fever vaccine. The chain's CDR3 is CASSLGTGGYTGELFF. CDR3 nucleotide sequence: TGTGCCAGCAGCTTAGGGACAGGAGGATACACCGGGGAGCTGTTTTTT.